One sample yielded the 24 T cell receptor beta chains listed below, sequenced in a study of vaccination and CD4 T cells after COVID-19. An Oncomine TCR Beta short-read assay was used to sequence the DNA from cultured CD4+ T cells. One entry per CDR3 protein results from TCRdb running MiXCR on the PCR reads. The table has about 12,000 distinct CDR3 sequences, around four fifths seen once. The treatment denotes: roughly ten-day PBMC culture with coronavirus spike peptide pools or control peptides (ViraFEST assay). For these receptors, no antigen is known. Specimen: CD4+ T cells from blood, cultured in vitro, collected after SARS-CoV-2 vaccination. These receptors all stem from a human donor who received a COVID-19 vaccine.

This chain joins TRBV4-1 and TRBJ1-2; 8 nucleotides match TRBD1. The CDR3 is 16 amino acids. Germline CDR1 reads MGHRA; CDR2 reads YSYEKL. Germline trimming cut 4 bases from V and 6 bases from J; bases unmatched to any gene: 13. This CDR3 is CASSPLLDRVKDGYTF. In nucleotides, the CDR3 is TGCGCCAGCAGCCCCCTATTGGACAGGGTGAAAGATGGCTACACCTTC.

This clonotype is a singleton in its sample. The rearrangement joins TRBV12-3 or TRBV12-4 to TRBJ1-2; tentative D call: TRBD1 (5 bases). Trimming stripped 1 base from V and 9 bases from J, with 12 bases between. This CDR3 has 13 residues. In DNA, the CDR3 is TGTGCCAGCAGTTTAGGGGACGGCTTGAGCTACACCTTC. As protein: CASSLGDGLSYTF.

This clonotype was seen only once. The chain is built from TRBV7-9 and TRBJ1-2; 7 nucleotides align to TRBD1. The CDR3 runs to 13 residues. Trimming cost V 3 bases and J 4 bases; bases outside gene matches: 2. Germline V gene lookup returns CDR1 SEHNR and CDR2 FQNEAQ (reference sequence). CDR3: CASSLTGFYGYTF. The CDR3 region has the DNA TGTGCCAGCAGCTTGACAGGGTTCTATGGCTACACCTTC.

The chain joins TRBV19 to TRBJ2-7; 7 nucleotides agree with TRBD1. The CDR3 spans 16 residues. Germline CDR1 LNHDA, CDR2 SQIVND (reference sequence). V was clipped by 0 bases and J by 2 bases; unmatched bases: 7. DNA for the CDR3: TGTGCCAGTAGTATAGACGCTCAGACAGGGACCTACGAGCAGTACTTC. As protein: CASSIDAQTGTYEQYF. Based on the CDR3 plus reference TRBV19 and TRBJ2-7, the full variable domain is DGGITQSPKYLFRKEGQNVTLSCEQNLNHDAMYWYRQDPGQGLRLIYYSQIVNDFQKGDIAEGYSVSREKKESFPLTVTSAQKNPTAFYLCASSIDAQTGTYEQYFGPGTRLTVT.

A word on this clonotype: The junction does not match germline at one end; this may be a read error. V is TRBV15 and J is TRBJ2-7; D is undetermined. The germline CDR1 and CDR2 sequences are LNHNV and YYDKDF (reference sequence). This CDR3 has 14 residues. The CDR3 sequence is CTTSRVSGFYEQYF. In nucleotides, the CDR3 is TGTACCACCAGCAGAGTTTCCGGCTTCTACGAGCAGTACTTC.

The chain has TRBV5-4 and TRBJ1-4; D gene unclear. V lost 0 bases to trimming and J lost 13 bases, with 16 bases between them. Germline CDR1 and CDR2: SGHNT and YYREEE (reference sequence). The CDR3 contains 14 residues. CDR3 amino acids: CASSLAGSLDGLFF. The CDR3 DNA sequence: TGTGCCAGCAGCTTGGCCGGCAGCCTTGATGGACTGTTTTTT.

This clonotype has only a few counts. The chain joins TRBV6-1 to TRBJ1-6, with 7 bases fitting TRBD1. The CDR3 has 17 residues. Germline CDR1 MNHNS, CDR2 SASEGT. Unmatched junction bases numbered 18, after V lost 7 bases and J lost 9 bases. CDR3 sequence: CASKPRAGQTSRSPLHF. The CDR3 nucleotides read TGTGCCAGCAAACCCCGAGCGGGACAGACCTCTCGTTCACCCCTCCACTTT.

The rearrangement uses TRBV20-1 and TRBJ2-1; D remains unclear. The CDR3 runs to 11 residues. V was cut by 5 bases and J by 5 bases, with 7 bases left in between. CDR1 and CDR2 from the germline V gene are DFQATT and SNEGSKA (reference sequence). CDR3 residues: CSAQGHNEQFF. The CDR3 DNA reads as TGCAGTGCTCAAGGGCACAATGAGCAGTTCTTC.

This chain links TRBV7-8 with TRBJ1-2; no firm D call. The CDR3 is 17 residues long. Germline CDR1 SGHVS, CDR2 FQNEAQ. Trimming stripped 5 bases from V and 0 bases from J, with 19 bases between. The CDR3 DNA is TGTGCCAGCAGCCCTACCCCGGGGAGGAGGGCTAACTATGGCTACACCTTC. Its protein product is CASSPTPGRRANYGYTF. The full variable domain, its missing parts supplied by reference TRBV7-8 and TRBJ1-2, is GAGVSQSPRYKVAKRGQDVALRCDPISGHVSLFWYQQALGQGPEFLTYFQNEAQLDKSGLPSDRFFAERPEGSVSTLKIQRTQQEDSAVYLCASSPTPGRRANYGYTFGSGTRLTVV.

The CDR3 sequence is CASSLSARVHYGYTF. DNA for the CDR3: TGCGCCAGCAGCTTATCAGCCAGGGTGCACTATGGCTACACCTTC. V usage is TRBV5-1 and J usage is TRBJ1-2; maybe TRBD1 (5 bases). Germline V gene lookup returns CDR1 SGHRS and CDR2 YFSETQ. The CDR3 contains 15 residues. The V end was cut by 2 bases, the J end by 3 bases, with 14 bases between.

CDR3: CASSSLRNNNSPLHF. CDR3 coding DNA: TGTGCCAGCAGTTCCCTCAGGAATAATAATTCACCCCTCCACTTT. V gene TRBV6-5 combines with J gene TRBJ1-6; D gene uncertain. The germline V and J ends were trimmed by 4 bases and 5 bases, with 12 bases remaining between them. Germline-derived CDR1 and CDR2 are MNHEY and SVGAGI. The CDR3 has 15 residues.

V gene TRBV19 combines with J gene TRBJ1-5; D is possibly TRBD1 (5 bases). V lost 3 bases and J 6 bases, leaving 12 bases between the germline ends. The CDR3 has 14 amino acids. Germline V CDR1 and CDR2: LNHDA, SQIVND (reference sequence). The CDR3 spells CASSMGPLAQPQHF. As DNA, the CDR3 is TGTGCCAGTAGTATGGGACCCCTAGCTCAGCCCCAGCATTTT.

This clonotype was picked up one time. The chain employs TRBV12-3 or TRBV12-4 and TRBJ1-2, with a weak D call TRBD1 (5 bases). V was clipped by 3 bases and J by 7 bases, with 18 bases between them. CDR3 size: 15 residues. The CDR3: CASSFSFGQGAGYTF. The CDR3 coding sequence is TGTGCCAGCAGTTTTTCGTTCGGCCAGGGAGCTGGCTACACCTTC.

J is TRBJ1-5 and V is TRBV30, with a weak D call TRBD1 (6 bases). The germline V gene encodes CDR1 GTSNPN and CDR2 SVGIG (reference sequence). This CDR3 has 14 residues. V gave up 2 bases and J gave up 3 bases, with 11 bases separating them. The CDR3 here is CAWSRTVSNQPQHF. For the CDR3, the DNA is TGTGCCTGGAGTCGGACAGTATCCAATCAGCCCCAGCATTTT.

The J gene is TRBJ2-7, the V gene TRBV7-6, with a possible D match to TRBD1 (6 bases). This CDR3 has 12 amino acids. Trimming pared 4 bases from V and 9 bases from J, leaving 13 bases between. The germline gives CDR1 SGHVS, CDR2 FNYEAQ. The CDR3 region has the DNA TGTGCCAGCAGCTCTTACAGGGTACGGCAGTACTTC. This translates into CASSSYRVRQYF.

The chain recombines TRBV6-1 with TRBJ1-6; D remains unclear. The CDR3 length is 15 residues. The germline gives CDR1 MNHNS, CDR2 SASEGT. V was pared by 1 base and J by 2 bases, with 6 bases between. The CDR3 DNA follows: TGTGCCAGCAGTGAAGTAGAAACCTATAATTCACCCCTCCACTTT. It yields the protein CASSEVETYNSPLHF.

This sequence joins TRBV2 and TRBJ1-6; 11 bases agree with TRBD1. Germline V gives CDR1 SNHLY, CDR2 FYNNEI. The V gene end was trimmed by 7 bases and the J gene end by 2 bases; junction bases not matched to a gene: 22. The CDR3 covers 22 residues. CDR3 region: CASIGGQGGLSAPRAYNSPLHF. In nucleotides, the CDR3 is TGTGCCAGCATCGGGGGACAGGGGGGCCTATCAGCCCCGCGAGCCTATAATTCACCCCTCCACTTT.

V gene TRBV7-3 combines with J gene TRBJ1-2, with 9 nucleotides matching TRBD1. The germline gives CDR1 SGHTA, CDR2 FQGTGA. This CDR3 is 15 amino acids long. V lost 5 bases and J lost 7; bases outside the gene matches: 11. The CDR3 region is CASSIGGTGSRGYTF. CDR3 nucleotides: TGTGCCAGCAGCATCGGTGGGACAGGGTCTCGTGGCTACACCTTC. The full variable domain, completed using reference TRBV7-3 and TRBJ1-2, is GAGVSQTPSNKVTEKGKYVELRCDPISGHTALYWYRQSLGQGPEFLIYFQGTGAADDSGLPNDRFFAVRPEGSVSTLKIQRTERGDSAVYLCASSIGGTGSRGYTFGSGTRLTVV.

The chain combines TRBV20-1 with TRBJ1-2; 10 nucleotides agree with TRBD1. Germline loops: CDR1 DFQATT, CDR2 SNEGSKA (reference sequence). The CDR3 has 15 residues. J gave up 4 bases and V 6 bases, and 11 bases lay outside the gene matches. CDR3 region: CSAPTGGQLIYGYTF. DNA of the CDR3: TGCAGTGCCCCGACAGGGGGCCAACTTATCTATGGCTACACCTTC.

This clonotype ranks as large (0.1 to 1%). The chain has TRBV12-3 or TRBV12-4 and TRBJ1-6; 9 bases are shared with TRBD1. J was trimmed by 0 bases and V by 6 bases; bases with no gene match: 9. This CDR3 has 18 residues. CDR3 sequence reads: CASSRTGVRSSYNSPLHF. The CDR3 coding sequence is TGTGCCAGCAGCCGGACAGGGGTCAGGAGCTCCTATAATTCACCCCTCCACTTT.

V gene TRBV24-1 combines with J gene TRBJ2-5, with D possibly matching TRBD2 (6 bases). Trimming took off 3 bases at V and 1 base at J, with 11 bases between the two ends. CDR1 is KGHDR, CDR2 SFDVKD, per germline. CDR3 size: 15 residues. CDR3 bases: TGTGCCACCAGTGATAAGTTGGGGGGCCAAGAGACCCAGTACTTC. Translation gives CATSDKLGGQETQYF.

The rearrangement uses TRBV12-3 or TRBV12-4 and TRBJ1-1, with 11 bases identical to TRBD1. V was pared by 4 bases and J by 6 bases, with 4 bases of the junction left unmatched. The CDR3 is made up of 14 amino acids. CDR3 coding DNA: TGTGCCAGCAGTTCACCGGGACAGGGGGCTGAAGCTTTCTTT. Translated, it gives CASSSPGQGAEAFF.

This clonotype was recorded once. The V gene is TRBV19, the J gene TRBJ1-5; TRBD1 matches 11 bases. V trimming: 7 bases; J trimming: 1 base; junction bases outside the gene matches: 6. The CDR3 is made up of 16 amino acids. CDR1 and CDR2 (germline): LNHDA, SQIVND (reference sequence). For the CDR3, the DNA is TGTGCCAGTACAGGACAGGGGGCCGTGAGCAATCAGCCCCAGCATTTT. It codes for CASTGQGAVSNQPQHF.

To note about this clonotype: The junction departs from germline at one end; a sequencing error may be responsible. CDR3 coding DNA: TGTGCCAGCAGTCAAGCCCCCTTAGCGGGGGCGAGACAAGAGACCCAGTACTTC. Translation: CASSQAPLAGARQETQYF. The chain employs TRBV6-1 and TRBJ2-5; 9 positions agree with TRBD2. From germline, CDR1 is MNHNS and CDR2 SASEGT. The CDR3 runs to 18 residues.